This entry lists 28 T cell receptor beta chains sequenced from one sample in a study of blood T cell repertoires in COVID-19. Measured with immunoSEQ multiplex PCR; TCRdb has only the in-frame clones, and not every one. The sample consists of 300,000 to 400,000 clones, 75% to 90% of them appearing once. Sequencing was performed on peripheral blood. Receptor source: a woman between 45 and 60 years old with COVID-19, enrolled during active disease.

This clone was observed a single time. The rearrangement joins TRBV19 to TRBJ2-7; 9 nucleotides agree with TRBD1. The CDR3 is 16 amino acids. Germline CDR1 reads LNHDA; CDR2 reads SQIVND (reference sequence). With V trimmed by 4 bases and J by 3 bases, 10 bases remained unmatched. For the CDR3, the DNA is TGTGCCAGTAGTACCCGGGGGACAGGGAAGGGCTACGAGCAGTACTTC. Translation gives CASSTRGTGKGYEQYF.

The chain links TRBV5-1 to TRBJ2-5; TRBD1 matches 7 bases. V shed 2 bases and J 2 bases; nucleotides not matched to a gene: 9. CDR1 and CDR2 (germline): SGHRS, YFSETQ. The CDR3 covers 16 residues. The CDR3 DNA reads as TGCGCCAGCAGCTTTCCCCGGGACAGCCATCAAGAGACCCAGTACTTC. Protein: CASSFPRDSHQETQYF.

This chain uses TRBV5-1 with TRBJ2-2, with D perhaps TRBD2 (5 bases). CDR1 is SGHRS and CDR2 is YFSETQ in the germline V gene. This CDR3 contains 13 residues. The V gene lost 0 bases and the J gene lost 6 bases, with 6 bases spanning the gap. CDR3: CASSLGEPGELFF. DNA for the CDR3: TGCGCCAGCAGCTTGGGGGAGCCCGGGGAGCTGTTTTTT. Full variable domain (outside the CDR3, taken from reference TRBV5-1 and TRBJ2-2): KAGVTQTPRYLIKTRGQQVTLSCSPISGHRSVSWYQQTPGQGLQFLFEYFSETQRNKGNFPGRFSGRQFSNSRSEMNVSTLELGDSALYLCASSLGEPGELFFGEGSRLTVL.

The chain uses TRBV5-1 and TRBJ1-1, with unresolved D. Germline V CDR1 and CDR2: SGHRS, YFSETQ. Trimming removed 1 base from V and 1 base from J, with 5 bases in between. This CDR3 region has 13 residues. CDR3 nucleotides: TGCGCCAGCAGCTTGAAGAGGAACACTGAAGCTTTCTTT. This gives the protein CASSLKRNTEAFF.

This chain joins TRBV7-6 and TRBJ2-2; D is possibly TRBD1 (6 bases). The CDR3 has 14 residues. V was pared by 6 bases and J by 3 bases, with 11 bases between. Looked up from germline, CDR1 is SGHVS and CDR2 is FNYEAQ. CDR3 protein: CASSIQGDTGELFF. As DNA, the CDR3 is TGTGCCAGCAGTATACAGGGTGACACCGGGGAGCTGTTTTTT. Together with reference TRBV7-6 and TRBJ2-2, the CDR3 gives the full variable domain: GAGVSQSPRYKVTKRGQDVALRCDPISGHVSLYWYRQALGQGPEFLTYFNYEAQQDKSGLPNDRFSAERPEGSISTLTIQRTEQRDSAMYRCASSIQGDTGELFFGEGSRLTVL.

The chain couples TRBV7-9 to TRBJ2-1; 9 bases are shared with TRBD1. The junction had 5 bases not matched to a gene; V was cut back by 0 bases and J by 5 bases. The CDR3 is 16 amino acids. CDR1 is SEHNR, CDR2 FQNEAQ, per germline (reference sequence). In DNA form, the CDR3 reads TGTGCCAGCAGCTTAGCCGGGACAGGGACAAACAATGAGCAGTTCTTC. It is translated as CASSLAGTGTNNEQFF.

V usage is TRBV4-3 and J usage is TRBJ2-7, with D maybe TRBD1 (6 bases). Trimming removed 6 bases at V and 7 bases at J, with 13 bases between. The CDR3 contains 12 residues. CDR1 and CDR2 (germline): LGHNA, YSLEER. The CDR3 loop reads CASSRRGEEQYF. DNA for the CDR3: TGCGCCAGCAGTCGCAGGGGTGAGGAGCAGTACTTC.

J is TRBJ1-2 and V is TRBV10-3; D is possibly TRBD1 (6 bases). Germline V CDR1 and CDR2: ENHRY, SYGVKD. The V end lost 6 bases, the J end lost 7 bases, and 18 bases lay between the germline ends. The CDR3 consists of 14 residues. CDR3 in amino acids: CAIRGEGDSFGYTF. The CDR3 DNA is TGTGCCATCAGAGGAGAGGGGGATTCGTTTGGCTACACCTTC.

This chain links TRBV19 with TRBJ2-3; maybe TRBD1 (6 bases). The CDR3 length is 13 residues. From germline, CDR1 is LNHDA and CDR2 SQIVND (reference sequence). V lost 9 bases and J lost 2, with 12 bases in between. The CDR3 DNA sequence: TGTGCCAGCAACCGGGACAACACAGATACGCAGTATTTT. It encodes CASNRDNTDTQYF.

The V call is TRBV25-1, the J call TRBJ2-2, with D possibly being TRBD1 (5 bases). The CDR3 runs 15 residues. The germline V gene encodes CDR1 MGHDK and CDR2 SYGVNS. The V end lost 5 bases, the J end lost 7 bases, and 17 bases lay between the germline ends. The CDR3, as DNA: TGTGCCAGCAGTAACCGGATAGCTCAGGGCGGGGAGCTGTTTTTT. Amino acids: CASSNRIAQGGELFF.

About this clone: The sample contains more than one DNA sequence encoding this CDR3. The rearrangement links TRBV19 to TRBJ1-1; D possibly corresponds to TRBD1 (5 bases). V was clipped by 3 bases and J by 1 base, with 9 bases between them. CDR1 LNHDA and CDR2 SQIVND come from the germline V gene (reference sequence). The CDR3 loop spans 14 amino acids. CDR3 bases: TGTGCCAGTAGTATCCGACAGAGGAACACTGAAGCTTTCTTT. It codes for CASSIRQRNTEAFF.

This clone was detected once. V and J are TRBV27 and TRBJ2-4, with no clear D. Germline assignment: CDR1 MNHEY and CDR2 SMNVEV (reference sequence). V gave up 5 bases and J gave up 0 bases, with 11 bases separating them. This CDR3 is built from 15 residues. The CDR3 nucleotides are TGTGCCAGCAGTGGCAGACACGTAGCCAAAAACATTCAGTACTTC. Translation gives CASSGRHVAKNIQYF.

This clone was observed a single time. This chain uses TRBV13 with TRBJ2-1; 8 nucleotides line up with TRBD2. CDR1 and CDR2 from the germline V gene are PRHDT and FYEKMQ (reference sequence). CDR3 length: 15 residues. After removal of 5 bases from V and 7 bases from J, the junction contained 10 bases not matched to a gene. CDR3 nucleotides: TGTGCCAGCAGCCCTCGACTAGCGAGAACAAATGAGCAGTTCTTC. Amino acids: CASSPRLARTNEQFF.

This chain uses TRBV6-2 or TRBV6-3 with TRBJ2-7; the match to TRBD2 covers 11 bases. CDR1 is MNHEY, CDR2 SVGEGT, per germline. V shed 4 bases, J shed 3 bases, and the junction held 2 bases outside the gene matches. The CDR3 is 14 residues long. The CDR3 DNA reads as TGTGCCAGCAGTTTCGGACTAGCGGGCTACGAGCAGTACTTC. Translation: CASSFGLAGYEQYF.

The chain recombines TRBV3-1 (or the pseudogene TRBV3-2) with TRBJ2-5; the match to TRBD1 covers 8 bases. V dropped 6 bases and J dropped 4; count of bases not matched to a gene: 7. Per germline, CDR1 LGHDT and CDR2 YNNKEL (reference sequence). The CDR3 has 14 amino acids. The CDR3: CASRGQGSGETQYF. The CDR3 region has the DNA TGTGCCAGCAGAGGACAGGGTTCGGGAGAGACCCAGTACTTC.

This clone was counted only a few times. The CDR3 DNA sequence: TGTGCCTGGAGTTACAGGGTGGGCAATCAGCCCCAGCATTTT. Its translation is CAWSYRVGNQPQHF. This chain connects TRBV30 to TRBJ1-5, with D maybe TRBD1 (6 bases). The CDR3 length is 14 residues. Trimming shortened V by 2 bases and J by 2 bases, and 10 bases separated the two germline ends. The germline CDR1 and CDR2 sequences are GTSNPN and SVGIG (reference sequence).

This clone was counted only a few times. The gene calls are TRBV2 and TRBJ1-5; weak D call: TRBD1 (6 bases). This CDR3 has 14 residues. With 5 bases removed from V and 4 bases from J, the gap between germline ends came to 12 bases. CDR1 SNHLY and CDR2 FYNNEI come from the germline V gene. The CDR3 DNA is TGTGCCAGCAGTACCGACAGGACGAATCAGCCCCAGCATTTT. Its translation: CASSTDRTNQPQHF.

In nucleotides, the CDR3 is TGTGCCAGTAGTAGAGTTCCCGGGACACCTATTACCTACGAGCAGTACTTC. It codes for CASSRVPGTPITYEQYF. The chain is built from TRBV19 and TRBJ2-7, with a tentative D call TRBD1 (6 bases). Germline assignment: CDR1 LNHDA and CDR2 SQIVND (reference sequence). The CDR3 extends over 17 amino acids. V dropped 4 bases and J dropped 2 bases, with 21 bases sitting between them.

The chain combines TRBV6-5 with TRBJ2-7; TRBD1 aligns across 8 bases. This CDR3 spans 16 amino acids. The germline CDR1 and CDR2 sequences are MNHEY and SVGAGI. V shed 3 bases, J shed 1 base, and the junction held 8 bases outside the gene matches. The CDR3, as DNA: TGTGCCAGCAGTTATTCAACAGGGGGGAGGTCCTACGAGCAGTACTTC. This translates into CASSYSTGGRSYEQYF.

This chain connects TRBV4-1 to TRBJ2-3; TRBD1 agrees at 8 bases. Germline V CDR1 and CDR2: MGHRA, YSYEKL. The length of the CDR3 is 16 residues. Trimming took 0 bases from V and 5 from J; bases not matched to a gene: 7. The CDR3 here is CASSQERTGKGDTQYF. The CDR3 DNA reads as TGCGCCAGCAGCCAAGAACGGACAGGGAAGGGAGATACGCAGTATTTT.

The gene calls are TRBV12-3 or TRBV12-4 and TRBJ2-1; no firm D call. The CDR3 contains 13 residues. V was cut by 6 bases and J by 1 base, with 7 bases left in between. The CDR3 nucleotides are TGTGCCAGCAGCCCTCTTTCCTACAATGAGCAGTTCTTC. Translation: CASSPLSYNEQFF.

The J gene is TRBJ2-1, the V gene TRBV6-5, with 8 bases aligning to TRBD1. V dropped 2 bases and J dropped 2; count of bases not matched to a gene: 2. The CDR3 is 15 amino acids. CDR1 and CDR2 from the germline V gene are MNHEY and SVGAGI. CDR3 bases: TGTGCCAGCAGTTACGACAGGGGCGCCTACAATGAGCAGTTCTTC. This gives the protein CASSYDRGAYNEQFF.

The chain has TRBV27 and TRBJ2-7, with 13 bases matching TRBD2. The CDR3 has 18 amino acids. Germline V lookup: CDR1 MNHEY, CDR2 SMNVEV (reference sequence). Trimming cost V 1 base and J 4 bases; bases outside gene matches: 10. CDR3 nucleotides: TGTGCCAGCAGTTTATGGCCGACTAGCGGGAGGTTCCTATACGAGCAGTACTTC. Its protein product is CASSLWPTSGRFLYEQYF.

The chain has TRBV7-2 and TRBJ1-2; 8 bases align to TRBD1. This CDR3 comprises 13 residues. Germline V gives CDR1 SGHTA, CDR2 FQGNSA. V lost 5 bases and J lost 3; bases outside the gene matches: 2. This chain's CDR3 is CASSPDRDYGYTF. The CDR3 DNA follows: TGTGCCAGCAGCCCGGACAGGGACTATGGCTACACCTTC.

The chain uses TRBV9 and TRBJ2-3; 7 nucleotides line up with TRBD2. The CDR3 length is 16 residues. V gave up 2 bases and J gave up 0 bases; unmatched junction bases: 6. CDR1 is SGDLS, CDR2 YYNGEE, per germline. The DNA for the CDR3 is TGTGCCAGCAGCGTGGGAACTAGCGAGAGCACAGATACGCAGTATTTT. Protein sequence: CASSVGTSESTDTQYF.

The V call is TRBV6-2 or TRBV6-3, the J call TRBJ1-2; 7 bases map to TRBD1. Per the germline V gene, CDR1 is MNHEY and CDR2 is SVGEGT. The CDR3 covers 17 residues. Unmatched junction bases numbered 11, after V lost 0 bases and J lost 4 bases. This CDR3 reads CASSYSTRQGFSYGYTF. CDR3 in DNA: TGTGCCAGCAGTTACTCTACGCGACAGGGCTTTAGCTATGGCTACACCTTC.

This sequence joins TRBV7-9 and TRBJ2-7, with a tentative D call TRBD2 (6 bases). The CDR3 is 13 amino acids. The V gene lost 4 bases and the J gene lost 6 bases, with 13 bases spanning the gap. The germline gives CDR1 SEHNR, CDR2 FQNEAQ (reference sequence). CDR3 sequence: CASSSTSPSEQYF. CDR3 in DNA: TGTGCCAGCAGCTCGACTAGTCCCTCCGAGCAGTACTTC.

The rearrangement joins TRBV28 to TRBJ2-7; D perhaps matches TRBD2 (5 bases). V was cut by 2 bases and J by 6 bases, with 11 bases left in between. This CDR3 is 13 amino acids long. Germline V lookup: CDR1 MDHEN, CDR2 SYDVKM. This CDR3 is CASSLRLAAEQYF. CDR3 DNA: TGTGCCAGCAGTTTACGTCTAGCAGCCGAGCAGTACTTC. The whole variable domain, filled in from reference TRBV28 and TRBJ2-7, reads DVKVTQSSRYLVKRTGEKVFLECVQDMDHENMFWYRQDPGLGLRLIYFSYDVKMKEKGDIPEGYSVSREKKERFSLILESASTNQTSMYLCASSLRLAAEQYFGPGTRLTVT.